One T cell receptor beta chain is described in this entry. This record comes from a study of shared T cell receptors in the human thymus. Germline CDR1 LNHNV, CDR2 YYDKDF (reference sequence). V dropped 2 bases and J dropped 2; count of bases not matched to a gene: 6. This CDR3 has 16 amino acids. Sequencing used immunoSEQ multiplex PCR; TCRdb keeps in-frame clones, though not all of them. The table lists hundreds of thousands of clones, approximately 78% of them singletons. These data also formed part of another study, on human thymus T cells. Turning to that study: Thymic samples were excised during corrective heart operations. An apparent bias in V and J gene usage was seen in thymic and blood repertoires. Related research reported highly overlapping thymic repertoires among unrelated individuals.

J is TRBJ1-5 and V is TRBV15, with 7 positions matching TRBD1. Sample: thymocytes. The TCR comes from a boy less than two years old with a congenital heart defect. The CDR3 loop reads CATSRSTGVGNQPQHF. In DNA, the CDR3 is TGTGCCACCAGCAGAAGCACAGGGGTTGGCAATCAGCCCCAGCATTTT. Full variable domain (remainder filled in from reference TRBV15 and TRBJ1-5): DAMVIQNPRYQVTQFGKPVTLSCSQTLNHNVMYWYQQKSSQAPKLLFHYYDKDFNNEADTPDNFQSRRPNTSFCFLDIRSPGLGDTAMYLCATSRSTGVGNQPQHFGDGTRLSIL.